This is a list of T cell receptor beta chains from one sample in a study of shared clonotypes between healthy human individuals. The method was immunoSEQ multiplex PCR; TCRdb's version includes in-frame clones alone and lacks a portion of them. The sample shows roughly 2.2 million clones, roughly 92% of them seen only once. Sequencing was performed on naive CD4+ T cells from PBMCs. Receptors were obtained from a man aged 18 to 29 in good health. Some clones in this sample may be carry-over from other donors' samples. Both conserved end residues are part of each CDR3. The order of the fields is V gene, clone size, D gene, CDR3 length, J gene, CDR3 DNA, CDR3 protein. The D gene is left open where the match is weak. Clone size is not always given. Where it is, it says once, few, many or a class for expanded clones.

V gene: TRBV15; clone size: .; D gene: .; CDR3 length: 14; J gene: TRBJ2-3; CDR3 DNA: TGTGCCACCACCCCGGGTTTGGCCGCAGATACGCAGTATTTT; CDR3 protein: CATTPGLAADTQYF
V gene: TRBV4-1; clone size: .; D gene: .; CDR3 length: 15; J gene: TRBJ1-4; CDR3 DNA: TGCGCCAGCAGCCAAGTTCTCCGGGAGCATGAAAAACTGTTTTTT; CDR3 protein: CASSQVLREHEKLFF
V gene: TRBV18; clone size: .; D gene: .; CDR3 length: 15; J gene: TRBJ2-5; CDR3 DNA: TGTGCCAGCTCACCACCCGTGGGGGCGGGAGAGACCCAGTACTTC; CDR3 protein: CASSPPVGAGETQYF
V gene: TRBV11-3; clone size: .; D gene: .; CDR3 length: 15; J gene: TRBJ2-2; CDR3 DNA: TGTGCCAGCAGCTTAGGGGGAGTTAACACCGGGGAGCTGTTTTTT; CDR3 protein: CASSLGGVNTGELFF
V gene: TRBV5-1; clone size: .; D gene: TRBD1; CDR3 length: 17; J gene: TRBJ2-7; CDR3 DNA: TGCGCCAGCAGCTCGGGACAGGGCCATGGCGCAGCCGGCGAGCAGTACTTC; CDR3 protein: CASSSGQGHGAAGEQYF
V gene: TRBV10-3; clone size: .; D gene: .; CDR3 length: 13; J gene: TRBJ1-1; CDR3 DNA: TGTGCCATCAGGAAGGGGCAGGGCGAGTTAGCTTTCTTT; CDR3 protein: CAIRKGQGELAFF
V gene: TRBV28; clone size: .; D gene: .; CDR3 length: 15; J gene: TRBJ1-5; CDR3 DNA: TGTGCCAGCAGTCCCCGGGGTAGGGGGGGTCAGCCCCAGCATTTT; CDR3 protein: CASSPRGRGGQPQHF
V gene: TRBV28; clone size: .; D gene: .; CDR3 length: 13; J gene: TRBJ1-2; CDR3 DNA: TGTGCCAGCAGGGGGACGGCTAACTATGGCTACACCTTC; CDR3 protein: CASRGTANYGYTF
V gene: TRBV11-2; clone size: .; D gene: TRBD2; CDR3 length: 17; J gene: TRBJ2-1; CDR3 DNA: TGTGCCAGCAGCCTTCCGGCGGGGAGCGGGATAGTCAATGAGCAGTTCTTC; CDR3 protein: CASSLPAGSGIVNEQFF
V gene: TRBV12-5; clone size: .; D gene: .; CDR3 length: 14; J gene: TRBJ2-1; CDR3 DNA: TGTGCTAGTGGCCCACCAAGTTCCTACAATGAGCAGTTCTTC; CDR3 protein: CASGPPSSYNEQFF
V gene: TRBV7-8; clone size: once; D gene: TRBD1; CDR3 length: 17; J gene: TRBJ2-2; CDR3 DNA: TGTGCCAGCAGCCCGGATTGGGGGACAGTTAACACCGGGGAGCTGTTTTTT; CDR3 protein: CASSPDWGTVNTGELFF
V gene: TRBV9; clone size: .; D gene: .; CDR3 length: 15; J gene: TRBJ2-1; CDR3 DNA: TGTGCCAGCAGCGTAGAAGGATTTGGACGCAATGAGCAGTTCTTC; CDR3 protein: CASSVEGFGRNEQFF
V gene: TRBV11-2; clone size: .; D gene: .; CDR3 length: 12; J gene: TRBJ2-7; CDR3 DNA: TGTGCCAGCAGCTTAAAGGGAAACGAGCAGTACTTC; CDR3 protein: CASSLKGNEQYF
V gene: TRBV5-4; clone size: .; D gene: TRBD1; CDR3 length: 15; J gene: TRBJ2-7; CDR3 DNA: TGTGCCAGCAGCTTGTCATACAGGGGAGCCTACGAGCAGTACTTC; CDR3 protein: CASSLSYRGAYEQYF
V gene: TRBV19; clone size: once; D gene: .; CDR3 length: 16; J gene: TRBJ1-3; CDR3 DNA: TGTGCCAGTAGTGTTGGGGGTACCACCTCTGGAAACACCATATATTTT; CDR3 protein: CASSVGGTTSGNTIYF
V gene: TRBV6-1; clone size: .; D gene: TRBD1; CDR3 length: 14; J gene: TRBJ2-7; CDR3 DNA: TGTGCCAGCAAGGCCCGGGACAGGGGCGACGAGCAGTACTTC; CDR3 protein: CASKARDRGDEQYF
V gene: TRBV28; clone size: .; D gene: .; CDR3 length: 15; J gene: TRBJ2-2; CDR3 DNA: TGTGCCAGCAGTTTACCCAGGGTGCGCACCGGGGAGCTGTTTTTT; CDR3 protein: CASSLPRVRTGELFF
V gene: TRBV28; clone size: .; D gene: .; CDR3 length: 16; J gene: TRBJ2-5; CDR3 DNA: TGTGCCAGCAGTACCCCCCGGCAGGGGGGATCGGAGACCCAGTACTTC; CDR3 protein: CASSTPRQGGSETQYF
V gene: TRBV15; clone size: once; D gene: .; CDR3 length: 14; J gene: TRBJ1-1; CDR3 DNA: TGTGCCACCAGCAGAGATAGGGGACGTTTTGAAGCTTTCTTT; CDR3 protein: CATSRDRGRFEAFF
V gene: TRBV6-5; clone size: .; D gene: .; CDR3 length: 15; J gene: TRBJ1-1; CDR3 DNA: TGTGCCAGCAGTTACAGGGGCCTTTTTAACACTGAAGCTTTCTTT; CDR3 protein: CASSYRGLFNTEAFF
V gene: TRBV5-1; clone size: .; D gene: .; CDR3 length: 14; J gene: TRBJ1-4; CDR3 DNA: TGCGCCAGCCAAACCGGCAGGGGATCTGAAAAACTGTTTTTT; CDR3 protein: CASQTGRGSEKLFF
V gene: TRBV5-1; clone size: .; D gene: .; CDR3 length: 16; J gene: TRBJ1-4; CDR3 DNA: TGCGCCAGCAGCCCGACAGGTTTGGGAACTAATGAAAAACTGTTTTTT; CDR3 protein: CASSPTGLGTNEKLFF
V gene: TRBV4-2; clone size: .; D gene: .; CDR3 length: 15; J gene: TRBJ2-3; CDR3 DNA: TGTGCCAGCAGCCAAGATTCAACCACCACAGATACGCAGTATTTT; CDR3 protein: CASSQDSTTTDTQYF
V gene: TRBV14; clone size: .; D gene: .; CDR3 length: 17; J gene: TRBJ2-1; CDR3 DNA: TGTGCCAGCAGCCGTCCCCCAAGGGGGGGTTCCTACAATGAGCAGTTCTTC; CDR3 protein: CASSRPPRGGSYNEQFF
V gene: TRBV5-6; clone size: .; D gene: TRBD1; CDR3 length: 12; J gene: TRBJ2-7; CDR3 DNA: TGTGCCAGCAGCTTGCCGGGGACAGGGCAATACTTC; CDR3 protein: CASSLPGTGQYF
V gene: TRBV7-9; clone size: .; D gene: .; CDR3 length: 15; J gene: TRBJ2-1; CDR3 DNA: TGTGCCAGCAGCTTAAGGGACTCCTCCTACAATGAGCAGTTCTTC; CDR3 protein: CASSLRDSSYNEQFF
V gene: TRBV6-6; clone size: .; D gene: .; CDR3 length: 14; J gene: TRBJ2-7; CDR3 DNA: TGTGCCAGCAGCCCGGGGCAGGGGACCTACGAGCAGTACTTC; CDR3 protein: CASSPGQGTYEQYF
V gene: TRBV29-1; clone size: .; D gene: .; CDR3 length: 11; J gene: TRBJ2-3; CDR3 DNA: TGCAGCGGCGACAGCACAGATACGCAGTATTTT; CDR3 protein: CSGDSTDTQYF
V gene: TRBV18; clone size: .; D gene: .; CDR3 length: 16; J gene: TRBJ2-2; CDR3 DNA: TGTGCCAGCTCGCTCGGACAGCCAAAACTCACCGGGGAGCTGTTTTTT; CDR3 protein: CASSLGQPKLTGELFF
V gene: TRBV5-1; clone size: few; D gene: .; CDR3 length: 13; J gene: TRBJ1-1; CDR3 DNA: TGCGCCAGCAGCTTGGGGGAGAACACTGAAGCTTTCTTT; CDR3 protein: CASSLGENTEAFF
V gene: TRBV19; clone size: .; D gene: .; CDR3 length: 15; J gene: TRBJ1-5; CDR3 DNA: TGTGCCAGCGTTGGAGTTGGGACCGTCGGGGGGCCCCAGCATTTT; CDR3 protein: CASVGVGTVGGPQHF
V gene: TRBV30; clone size: .; D gene: .; CDR3 length: 12; J gene: TRBJ2-5; CDR3 DNA: TGTGCCTGGAACCTTCCACAAGAGACCCAGTACTTC; CDR3 protein: CAWNLPQETQYF
V gene: TRBV28; clone size: .; D gene: .; CDR3 length: 14; J gene: TRBJ2-3; CDR3 DNA: TGTGCCAGCAGTCCAGAGACGGTTCGAGATACGCAGTATTTT; CDR3 protein: CASSPETVRDTQYF
V gene: TRBV5-6; clone size: .; D gene: .; CDR3 length: 16; J gene: TRBJ1-3; CDR3 DNA: TGTGCCAGCAGCTTGATGGGACCACGCTCTGGAAACACCATATATTTT; CDR3 protein: CASSLMGPRSGNTIYF
V gene: TRBV7-2; clone size: once; D gene: TRBD2; CDR3 length: 16; J gene: TRBJ2-7; CDR3 DNA: TGTGCCAGCAGCGAAACCCGGGCTAGCGGAGTCTACGAGCAGTACTTC; CDR3 protein: CASSETRASGVYEQYF
V gene: TRBV7-6; clone size: .; D gene: TRBD1; CDR3 length: 16; J gene: TRBJ1-2; CDR3 DNA: TGTGCCAGCAGCTTGCGGGACAGGGGAACTAACTATGGCTACACCTTC; CDR3 protein: CASSLRDRGTNYGYTF